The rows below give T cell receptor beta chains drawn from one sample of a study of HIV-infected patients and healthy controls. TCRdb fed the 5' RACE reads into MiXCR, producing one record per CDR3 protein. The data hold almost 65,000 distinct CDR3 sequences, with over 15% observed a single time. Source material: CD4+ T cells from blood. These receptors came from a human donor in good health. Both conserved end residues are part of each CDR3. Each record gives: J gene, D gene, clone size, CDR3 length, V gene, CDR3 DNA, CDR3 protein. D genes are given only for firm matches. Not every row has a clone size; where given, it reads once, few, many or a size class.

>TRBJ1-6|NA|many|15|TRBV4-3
TGCGCCAGCAGCCAAGGCGGGGGGTATAATTCACCCCTCCACTTT
CASSQGGGYNSPLHF
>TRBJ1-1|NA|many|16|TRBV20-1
TGCAGTGCTAGCCCACCCGATCGATTTGAGAACACTGAAGCTTTCTTT
CSASPPDRFENTEAFF
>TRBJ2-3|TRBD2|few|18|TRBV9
TGTGCCAGCAGCGAAGTAAAACCGGGACTAGCGGGACCAGATACGCAGTATTTT
CASSEVKPGLAGPDTQYF
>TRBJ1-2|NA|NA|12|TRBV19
TGTGCCACCGGACGGGGGCACTATGGCTACACCTTC
CATGRGHYGYTF
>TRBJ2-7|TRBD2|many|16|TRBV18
TGTGCCAGCTCACCAGTCGGGGCTAGCGGGCCCTACGAGCAGTACTTC
CASSPVGASGPYEQYF
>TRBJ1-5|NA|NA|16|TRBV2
TGTGCCAGCAGCGCCGAGAGGGCGAATAGCAATCAGCCCCAGCATTTT
CASSAERANSNQPQHF
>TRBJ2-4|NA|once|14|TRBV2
TGTGCCAGCAGCGCGAACAGAAGATTAAACATTCAGTACTTT
CASSANRRLNIQYF
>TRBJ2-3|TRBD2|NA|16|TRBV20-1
TGCAGTGCTAGCGCTCCGACTAGCGGGAGCACAGATACGCAGTATTTT
CSASAPTSGSTDTQYF
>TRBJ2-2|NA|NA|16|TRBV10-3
TGTGCCATCAGTGAGTCAGTCAGGGAGAACACCGGGGAGCTGTTTTTT
CAISESVRENTGELFF
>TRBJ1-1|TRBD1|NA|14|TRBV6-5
TGTGCCAGCAGGGGACAGGGGATGAACACTGAAGCTTTCTTT
CASRGQGMNTEAFF
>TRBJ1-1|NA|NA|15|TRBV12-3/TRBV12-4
TGTGCCAGCACCCTATGGTCATCCGAGAACACTGAAGCTTTCTTT
CASTLWSSENTEAFF
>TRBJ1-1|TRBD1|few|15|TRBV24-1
TGTGCCACCAGTGATTCCAGGGGGCCTGGCACTGAAGCTTTCTTT
CATSDSRGPGTEAFF
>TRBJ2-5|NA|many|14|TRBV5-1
TGCGCCAGCAGCGCGACGGGGTTCCGGGAGACCCAGTACTTC
CASSATGFRETQYF
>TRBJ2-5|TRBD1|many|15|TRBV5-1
TGCGCCAGCGGAAGGACAGGGGGCGATCAAGAGACCCAGTACTTC
CASGRTGGDQETQYF
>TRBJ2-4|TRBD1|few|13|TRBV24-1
TGTGCCACCAGTGGCGGACAGGGGTACATTCAGTACTTC
CATSGGQGYIQYF
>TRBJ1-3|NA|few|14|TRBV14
TGTGCCAGCAGCCGACTCAGCTCTGGAAACACCATATATTTT
CASSRLSSGNTIYF
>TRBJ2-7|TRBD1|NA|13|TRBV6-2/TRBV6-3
TGTGCCAGCAGTTACGGGGACAGGGACGAGCAGTACTTC
CASSYGDRDEQYF
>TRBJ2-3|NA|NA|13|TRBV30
TGTGCCTGGGCCTTACAAGGCACAGATACGCAGTATTTT
CAWALQGTDTQYF
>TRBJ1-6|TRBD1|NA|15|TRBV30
TGTGCCTGGAGTGGCGGGACAGGGTGGCATTCACCCCTCCACTTT
CAWSGGTGWHSPLHF
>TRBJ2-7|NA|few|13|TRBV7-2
TGTGCCAGCAGCTTAGCCACGCGCCTCGAGCAGTACTTC
CASSLATRLEQYF
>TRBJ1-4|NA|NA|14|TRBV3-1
TGTGCCAGCAGCAGGGGAACGGATAATGAAAAACTGTTTTTT
CASSRGTDNEKLFF
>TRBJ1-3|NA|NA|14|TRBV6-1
TGTGCCAGCAGTGAAGCGGGGAAAGGAAACACCATATATTTT
CASSEAGKGNTIYF
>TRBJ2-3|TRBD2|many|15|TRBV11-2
TGTGCCAGCAGCCTCGGACTAGCGGGAGCCCAAACGCAGTATTTT
CASSLGLAGAQTQYF
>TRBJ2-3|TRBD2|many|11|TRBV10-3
TGTGCCATCATGGGAGGGGATACGCAGTATTTT
CAIMGGDTQYF
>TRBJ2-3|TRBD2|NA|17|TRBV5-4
TGTGCCAGCAGCAACCAACCCGGGACTAGCGGGGGGGATACGCAGTATTTT
CASSNQPGTSGGDTQYF
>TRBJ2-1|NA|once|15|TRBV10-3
TGTGCCATCAGTGAGGACTACCACTCCTACAATGAGCAGTTCTTC
CAISEDYHSYNEQFF
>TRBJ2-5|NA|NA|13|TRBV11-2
TGTGCCAGCAGCGAGCCGGTGCCCCGGGCCCAGTACTTC
CASSEPVPRAQYF
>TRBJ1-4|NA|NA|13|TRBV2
TGTGCCGACTCGACAGGCCGAAAGGAAAAACTGTTTTTT
CADSTGRKEKLFF
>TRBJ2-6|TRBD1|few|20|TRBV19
TGTGCCAGTAGTATGGACACGGGCGGACAGGGCAGGTCTGGGGCCAACGTCCTGACTTTC
CASSMDTGGQGRSGANVLTF
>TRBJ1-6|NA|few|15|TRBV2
TGTGCCAGCAGTGAAATGAGACAGGTGAATTCACCCCTCCACTTT
CASSEMRQVNSPLHF
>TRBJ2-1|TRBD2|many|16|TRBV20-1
TGCAGTGCTCCAACGAGACAAAGCGGGAGGGGTGATGAGCAGTTCTTC
CSAPTRQSGRGDEQFF